This T cell receptor beta chain was captured in a study of cytomegalovirus exposure and HLA in healthy donors (dated by TCRdb to about 2017). Study-wide context: An earlier analysis of approximately 640 of the donors reported approximately 270 Gb of sequence data and approximately 110 million unique TCR beta sequences from about 179 million T cells. Roughly 300 gigabases of sequencing data and roughly 81 million unique TCR sequences made up an early release that covered 500 to 650 HLA-typed donors. Among the approximately 400 genotyped donors, 75% to 90% belonged to the genetic ancestry cluster associated with self-reported Caucasian donors. The study aimed to test whether signatures of past pathogen exposure could be identified by cataloging public T cell receptors. Using immunosequencing, the study profiled T cell repertoires from approximately 700 subjects and related those repertoires to cytomegalovirus serostatus. Along with the approximately 700-subject first cohort, a separate validation cohort of some 130 different subjects was used. To predict cytomegalovirus infection status, the study combined high-throughput TCR immunosequencing, statistical association of individual TCRs with disease status, and machine learning. In a later analysis, previously published TCR beta repertoires from 600 to 850 donors were re-analyzed and high-resolution HLA genotyping was added so that TCR occurrence patterns could be studied. The later analysis used no new phenotypic data to find candidate immune exposures, relying instead on TCR beta sequences and their occurrence across donors. In an earlier analysis of roughly 540 of the donors, high-throughput TCR beta sequencing was used to judge whether each TCR beta V gene segment behaved as functional or pseudogenic. Donor age, sex, ethnicity and CMV serostatus were compiled alongside the repertoire data. Genome-wide SNP genotypes for about three fifths of the roughly 670 donors were used in a later genetic analysis, which treated that subset as a discovery cohort. All discovery cohort repertoires had been generated on a single sequencing platform. Class I and class II HLA loci were covered by the typing at four-digit resolution. The number of typed donors differed by locus: 629-630 for A, B, C, DRB1 and DQB1; 522 for DQA1; approximately 600 for DPA1; and roughly 470 for DPB1. Roughly 5 DR-DQ haplotypes were handled as single units for association and clustering, since linkage in the cohort was strong. Among 300 to 500 genotyped donors of the cohort, an average of around 250,000 unique TCR beta nucleotide sequences was sequenced per donor, of which about 18% were non-productive. Study-wide findings and limitations: A later genetic analysis associated a missense DCLRE1C variant with V-gene and J-gene trimming of TCR beta chains, and an independent cohort replicated the association. In vitro tests confirmed that a few of the cytomegalovirus-associated TCR beta chains recognize cytomegalovirus antigens. When HLA alleles, especially DR and DQ, strongly co-occurred, attributing TCR associations to individual alleles was difficult. According to a later analysis, parvovirus B19, influenza, CMV and Epstein-Barr virus appeared linked to several top co-occurrence clusters. Over 15 rarely observed V segments, including chromosome 9 orphons, were excluded from the earlier analysis of several hundred of the donors because counts were too low. A total of 150 to 200 TCR beta chains were listed by the study as associated with cytomegalovirus. Because some donors lacked HLA typing at each locus, the association tests relied only on the typed subset. Most TCR sequences were seen in very few donors, while some public TCRs were found in many individuals. Some IMGT-functional V segments, including TRBV6-2 and TRBV6-3, could not be distinguished by the 87-base-pair reads and were therefore excluded. Compared with equally common non-associated chains, HLA-associated TCR beta chains in a later analysis were more clonally expanded and had lower generation probabilities. Correlated functional status among segregating V segments might reflect linkage disequilibrium, but an unknown experimental factor could not be ruled out. In an earlier analysis of 450 to 750 of the donors, most TCR beta V segments appeared in productive rearrangements about 87% or about 30% of the time, broadly matching IMGT annotations. In a later genetic analysis, fewer N-insertions in productive TCRs were reported among donors in an Asian-associated ancestry cluster than the roughly 700-donor mean. A further reported finding was that TCR beta sequences accurately predicted the HLA-A and HLA-B alleles for most subjects in the first cohort. A cluster of highly shared sequence variants was judged likely to represent a technical artifact of the sequencing pipeline. The presence/absence analyses assumed that sequencing depth was roughly uniform across donors, and that assumption may not be true. Cytomegalovirus status was reported to be diagnosed by the classifier with high specificity and sensitivity in both the original and validation cohorts. The cohort was sequenced for TCR beta chains only, and without alpha or paired-chain data the features that could be detected were limited. CMV serostatus was the only immune exposure information available for the cohort. A later analysis found that TCR association rates varied across HLA loci, with DRB1 alleles showing the most associated TCRs and HLA-C alleles the fewest. The authors suggested that the approach could potentially be generalized to other disease states and immunological phenotypes. A later analysis associated 15,000 to 20,000 TCR beta sequences with specific HLA alleles at a false discovery rate of 0.05. In a later analysis, most CMV-associated TCR beta chains were found to appear HLA-restricted, with HLA associations seemingly driven largely by CMV exposure.

The library was obtained by the immunoSEQ multiplex PCR assay. For the multiplex PCR, a mixture combining 60 forward primers for TCR Vbeta segments and 13 reverse primers for TCR Jbeta segments was used. Amplification of the CDR3 region of rearranged TCR beta genes was performed with a multiplex PCR assay on genomic DNA. On the Illumina HiSeq System, the amplified TCR beta libraries were sequenced as 87-base-pair reads. As for the authors' bioinformatics: A later analysis tallied 80 million to 95 million unique TCR beta chains across the roughly 610 repertoires, and some 10 million of those chains were shared by two or more donors. Raw reads were error-corrected and collapsed into unique sequences with a nearest-neighbor algorithm that merged closely related sequences to remove PCR and sequencing errors. To assign V, D and J gene segments, CDR3 sequences were aligned to IMGT reference sequences. For a sequence to be retained, a match of at least six nucleotides was required to both a V gene segment and a J gene segment. A rearrangement was called productive if the CDR3 had no stop codons and remained in frame with V and J, and every other rearrangement was called non-productive. Following IMGT convention, CDR3 was defined as the stretch from the second conserved V-encoded cysteine to the conserved J-encoded phenylalanine. Sequences without an unambiguous match to a single V gene segment were excluded from the earlier analysis of several hundred of the donors. In an earlier analysis of approximately 590 of the donors, a V segment was called functional when productive rearrangements were above 56.7%, and segregating when the standard deviation between donors exceeded 5%. A statistical classification framework was built to diagnose cytomegalovirus status from the catalog of TCR beta chain sequences. In a later analysis, V and J genes were assigned by comparing TCR nucleotide sequences against IMGT/GENE-DB human TR gene sequences. The TCRdist pipeline was used in a later analysis to assign CDR3 sequences and most-parsimonious VDJ recombination scenarios. In a later analysis, each TCR beta chain was defined by its CDR3 amino acid sequence together with its V-gene family, and reads without a unique V-gene family were excluded. A later analysis removed 500 to 650 highly shared, low-generation-probability nucleotide sequences to deal with suspected cross-contamination and a sequencing artifact. In a later analysis, a clonal expansion index was calculated for each public chain from normalized within-repertoire ranks of inferred template counts. Generation probabilities in a later analysis came from a VDJ recombination model fitted to out-of-frame rearrangements, and those results were checked against IGoR. In a later analysis, hypergeometric tests were used to score TCR-TCR, TCR-HLA and TCR-CMV co-occurrence, with a repertoire-size bias correction applied to TCR pairs. False discovery rates were estimated in a later analysis by permuting HLA or CMV assignments 20 times. A later analysis grouped co-occurring TCRs with DBSCAN, adding TCRdist sequence similarity when clustering within HLA-allele-positive subsets. Repertoires with fewer than 30,000 or more than 120,000 public chains were left out of co-occurrence clustering, as were about five repertoires with anomalous nucleotide sharing. TCRdb carries this immuneACCESS record with in-frame sequences only. Its versions omit some clonotypes, under half of them owing to an unresolved V gene in the studies checked, with the rest unexplained. Clonal size and the V and J genes are those of that table, whereas D and trimming came from the DNA. The sample has roughly 150,000 clones on record, around 75% of them singletons. The leading ten clones occupy 1.5% to 2% of the sample.

Looking up the germline V gene yields CDR1 KGHSH and CDR2 LQKENI. Trimming removed 6 bases from V and 4 bases from J; the gene matches leave 4 bases unexplained. Its CDR3 holds 14 amino acids, cysteine through phenylalanine. Only the CDR3 part of the read is kept: 42 bases, read in frame from the first base. About this clone: Its antigen target is currently unknown. No much larger clone exists at a distance of one base, and base qualities are not known.

The cohort consisted of approximately 670 healthy bone marrow donors. At the time of sampling, every cohort member was nominally healthy, though immune exposures that went unrecorded were likely present. The donor tested CMV seronegative and was one of the 352 seronegative cohort members. A peripheral blood sample was provided by each donor, and peripheral blood mononuclear cells were used for TCR beta sequencing. Genomic DNA was extracted from the blood cell samples with the Qiagen DNeasy Blood Extraction Kit. Recombination connected TRBV18 to TRBJ2-2; 8 nucleotides in the junction match TRBD1. Sequenced material: PBMCs. This sequence originates from a woman aged 30 to 39 in good health and CMV-seronegative. The DNA sequence is given as TGTGCCAGCTCCGACAGGGGAGCCACCGGGGAGCTGTTTTTT. This translates into CASSDRGATGELFF.